This record covers a single T cell receptor beta chain. This CDR3 is built from 20 residues. The germline V gene encodes CDR1 LGHNA and CDR2 YNFKEQ. Trimming cost V 0 bases and J 5 bases, with 28 bases left between them. This sample is part of a study of cytomegalovirus exposure and HLA in healthy donors. Primers: 60 Vbeta forward and 13 Jbeta reverse. Sequencing was performed with immunoSEQ multiplex PCR; in TCRdb, only in-frame clones are kept and a portion is missing. The profile shows 200,000 or so clones, over 65% of them singletons. The gene calls are TRBV4-2 and TRBJ2-5, with a weak D call TRBD2 (5 bases). Sequencing input: PBMCs. This clonotype was obtained from a boy younger than 10 in good health and CMV-seronegative. This CDR3 reads CASSQDRGFRGVSTLETQYF. In DNA, the CDR3 is TGTGCCAGCAGCCAAGACCGTGGATTCCGGGGTGTATCTACTCTGGAGACCCAGTACTTC.